One and the same sample provided the 5 T cell receptor beta chains below, sequenced in a study of blood T cells in healthy people across ages. A J-beta primer mix and a sample-barcoded 5' primer were used in a second PCR of roughly 6 to 12 cycles. TCRdb itself ran the 5' RACE reads through MiXCR, one entry per CDR3 protein. The table shows hundreds of thousands of distinct CDR3 sequences, with over 40% occurring only once. Specimen: blood. These receptors were taken from a man older than 75 in good health.

Turning to this clonotype: Compared with germline, one end of the junction differs, possibly owing to a read error. J is TRBJ2-6 and V is TRBV15; TRBD1 matches at 7 bases. The germline CDR1 and CDR2 sequences are LNHNV and YYDKDF (reference sequence). The CDR3 totals 16 residues. The CDR3: CATSRGQGSGADVLTF. The CDR3, as DNA: TGTGCCACCAGCAGAGGACAGGGATCTGGGGCCGACGTCCTGACTTTC.

The chain couples TRBV5-8 to TRBJ2-7, with 9 nucleotides matching TRBD2. V trimming: 6 bases; J trimming: 0 bases; junction bases outside the gene matches: 16. From germline, CDR1 is SGHTS and CDR2 YDEGEE. CDR3 length: 18 amino acids. The CDR3 protein is CASTLPGPAGGSSYEQYF. The CDR3 DNA follows: TGTGCCAGCACCCTACCGGGACCAGCGGGAGGCTCCTCCTACGAGCAGTACTTC.

In this sample, this clonotype turned up a few times. The chain combines TRBV12-5 with TRBJ1-2, with 7 bases identical to TRBD1. CDR3 length: 14 residues. Germline-derived CDR1 and CDR2 are LGHNT and FRNRAP. With V trimmed by 6 bases and J by 7 bases, 11 bases remained unmatched. CDR3 DNA sequence: TGTGCTAGTGGGGACCCGACAGGGAATCCTGGCTACACCTTC. Protein: CASGDPTGNPGYTF. Together with reference TRBV12-5 and TRBJ1-2, the CDR3 gives the full variable domain: DARVTQTPRHKVTEMGQEVTMRCQPILGHNTVFWYRQTMMQGLELLAYFRNRAPLDDSGMPKDRFSAEMPDATLATLKIQPSEPRDSAVYFCASGDPTGNPGYTFGSGTRLTVV.

The chain employs TRBV28 and TRBJ2-5; 8 positions agree with TRBD2. This CDR3 contains 16 residues. The V and J ends lost 11 bases and 11 bases, in that order; junction bases with no gene match: 25. CDR1 is MDHEN, CDR2 SYDVKM, per germline. CDR3 in DNA: TGTGCCGCCAGGAACCGGGAGCGGGGGTTTTACAATGAGCAGTACTTC. Its translation: CAARNRERGFYNEQYF.

This sequence joins TRBV7-2 and TRBJ2-7; 8 bases map to TRBD2. Germline V gives CDR1 SGHTA, CDR2 FQGNSA. The CDR3 totals 15 residues. Trimming cost V 5 bases and J 7 bases; bases outside gene matches: 13. CDR3 in amino acids: CASSAGGAGYNEQYF. Here the CDR3 DNA reads TGTGCCAGCAGCGCCGGGGGGGCCGGCTACAATGAGCAGTACTTC.